These 29 T cell receptor beta chains originate from one sample sequenced in a study of blood T cell repertoires in COVID-19. Assay: immunoSEQ multiplex PCR; the TCRdb copy retains only in-frame clones and omits some. The sample lists about 160,000 clones, about nine tenths occurring once. Sequenced material: peripheral blood. The receptors originated from a man aged 25-45 years with COVID-19, enrolled during active disease.

The chain carries TRBV4-1 and TRBJ2-7; 9 positions match TRBD1. Germline CDR1 reads MGHRA; CDR2 reads YSYEKL. The CDR3 covers 17 residues. With 2 bases clipped from V and 7 bases from J, the junction kept 15 bases outside the gene matches. The CDR3 loop reads CASSQYLPGQGRYEQYF. CDR3 sequence (DNA): TGCGCCAGCAGCCAATACCTACCGGGACAGGGCAGGTATGAGCAGTACTTC.

This chain connects TRBV6-5 to TRBJ2-3; 10 bases match TRBD2. This CDR3 region has 15 residues. Trimming removed 6 bases from V and 2 bases from J; junction bases left unmatched: 5. Germline loops: CDR1 MNHEY, CDR2 SVGAGI. CDR3 amino acids: CASRSLAGNTDTQYF. CDR3 in DNA: TGTGCCAGCAGATCACTAGCGGGGAACACAGATACGCAGTATTTT.

The rearrangement joins TRBV28 to TRBJ1-2; 7 nucleotides match TRBD1. The CDR3 is 13 residues long. J lost 2 bases, V lost 6 bases, and 3 bases had no gene match. CDR1 and CDR2 (germline): MDHEN, SYDVKM. Here the CDR3 DNA reads TGTGCCAGCAGGCCGGGACAGAACTATGGCTACACCTTC. Its translation: CASRPGQNYGYTF.

Turning to this clone: The junction and the germline gene differ at one end; a read error may be behind it. The genes are TRBV7-2 and TRBJ1-6; 9 bases align to TRBD1. The CDR3 covers 15 residues. Germline-derived CDR1 and CDR2 are SGHTA and FQGNSA. This CDR3 reads CASRLGDRANSPLHF. The CDR3 DNA is TGTGCCAGCAGGTTAGGGGACAGGGCCAATTCACCCCTCCACTTT. Full variable domain (rest looked up from reference TRBV7-2 and TRBJ1-6): GAGVSQSPSNKVTEKGKDVELRCDPISGHTALYWYRQSLGQGLEFLIYFQGNSAPDKSGLPSDRFSAERTGGSVSTLTIQRTQQEDSAVYLCASRLGDRANSPLHFGNGTRLTVT.

This clone was counted once. V is TRBV28 and J is TRBJ1-6; 8 nucleotides agree with TRBD1. The CDR3 covers 14 residues. Germline V gene lookup returns CDR1 MDHEN and CDR2 SYDVKM. J lost 9 bases, V lost 5 bases, and 6 bases had no gene match. The CDR3 region has the DNA TGTGCCAGCAGTACCGGACAGGGCCTTTCACCCCTCCACTTT. Its translation: CASSTGQGLSPLHF.

The chain joins TRBV9 to TRBJ1-1, with 7 bases identical to TRBD1. With V trimmed by 4 bases and J by 3 bases, 6 bases remained unmatched. The CDR3 covers 14 residues. The germline gives CDR1 SGDLS, CDR2 YYNGEE. CDR3 in DNA: TGTGCCAGCAGCAGGACAGGAGCCCACACTGAAGCTTTCTTT. This sequence encodes CASSRTGAHTEAFF.

The chain carries TRBV7-3 and TRBJ2-1, with a possible D match to TRBD2 (5 bases). The CDR3 has 15 residues. V dropped 2 bases and J dropped 1 base, with 9 bases sitting between them. The germline V gene encodes CDR1 SGHTA and CDR2 FQGTGA. The CDR3 reads CASSLSGMSYNEQFF. In DNA form, the CDR3 reads TGTGCCAGCAGCTTATCCGGGATGTCCTACAATGAGCAGTTCTTC.

This clone showed up just once. In nucleotides, the CDR3 is TGTGCCAGTAGTAGACGAACGGGGGGTGAAAAACTGTTTTTT. This translates into CASSRRTGGEKLFF. The chain carries TRBV19 and TRBJ1-4, with a tentative D call TRBD1 (5 bases). This CDR3 has 14 residues. Germline lookup yields CDR1 LNHDA and CDR2 SQIVND (reference sequence). The V gene lost 4 bases and the J gene lost 7 bases, with 13 bases spanning the gap.

The rearrangement links TRBV7-9 to TRBJ1-5, with D unclear. Trimming stripped 1 base from V and 7 bases from J, with 5 bases between. The CDR3 covers 12 residues. CDR1 SEHNR and CDR2 FQNEAQ come from the germline V gene (reference sequence). CDR3 bases: TGTGCCAGCAGCTTAGATATCCAGCCCCAGCATTTT. Its protein product is CASSLDIQPQHF.

In the case of this clone: This same CDR3 is encoded by further DNA sequences in the sample. This sequence joins TRBV7-9 and TRBJ2-3; possibly TRBD2 for D (6 bases). This CDR3 spans 14 amino acids. V lost 5 bases, J lost 0 bases, and 9 bases lay in between. Looked up from germline, CDR1 is SEHNR and CDR2 is FQNEAQ (reference sequence). The CDR3 loop reads CASSLGLSTDTQYF. In DNA, the CDR3 is TGTGCCAGCAGCCTCGGACTAAGCACAGATACGCAGTATTTT.

The chain combines TRBV28 with TRBJ1-1, with no clear D. Deletions cut 1 base from V and 2 bases from J, with 11 bases between. The germline gives CDR1 MDHEN, CDR2 SYDVKM. The CDR3 has 15 amino acids. In DNA form, the CDR3 reads TGTGCCAGCAGTTTATTTGGCGAGGCCAACACTGAAGCTTTCTTT. This sequence encodes CASSLFGEANTEAFF.

The chain links TRBV19 to TRBJ2-3, with 8 bases aligning to TRBD1. CDR1 and CDR2 from the germline V gene are LNHDA and SQIVND (reference sequence). The CDR3 consists of 13 residues. V lost 10 bases to trimming and J lost 3 bases; unmatched junction nucleotides: 6. The CDR3 here is CATRGLVTDTQYF. The CDR3 DNA reads as TGTGCCACCAGGGGGCTCGTAACAGATACGCAGTATTTT.

The chain couples TRBV19 to TRBJ2-7, with 7 positions matching TRBD1. Germline V gene sequence: CDR1 LNHDA, CDR2 SQIVND (reference sequence). J gave up 4 bases and V 6 bases, and 15 bases lay outside the gene matches. The CDR3 runs to 16 residues. This chain's CDR3 is CASSRNGRGLSYEQYF. The CDR3 DNA is TGTGCCAGTAGCCGTAACGGCAGGGGGTTGTCGTACGAGCAGTACTTC.

The J gene is TRBJ2-5, the V gene TRBV28; 8 bases map to TRBD2. The CDR3 contains 14 residues. CDR1 MDHEN and CDR2 SYDVKM come from the germline V gene. V shed 6 bases, J shed 5 bases, and the junction held 8 bases outside the gene matches. The CDR3: CASRPTSGGETQYF. CDR3 nucleotides: TGTGCCAGCAGGCCCACTAGCGGAGGGGAGACCCAGTACTTC.

Only a few counts were recorded for this clone. The chain carries TRBV5-8 and TRBJ2-7; D might be TRBD1 (6 bases). The V and J ends lost 4 bases and 3 bases respectively, with 17 bases between them. The length of the CDR3 is 15 residues. CDR1 and CDR2 (germline): SGHTS, YDEGEE. The CDR3, as DNA: TGTGCCAGCAGCAGAGGGTCCAGGGGAGACTACGAGCAGTACTTC. Translating it yields CASSRGSRGDYEQYF.

This clone was observed once. CDR3 in amino acids: CASSLGTGVYNEQFF. The CDR3 DNA reads as TGTGCCAGCAGCTTAGGGACAGGGGTTTACAATGAGCAGTTCTTC. J is TRBJ2-1 and V is TRBV7-9; 9 nucleotides agree with TRBD1. The CDR3 extends over 15 amino acids. V was clipped by 1 base and J by 4 bases; unmatched bases: 2. Per the germline V gene, CDR1 is SEHNR and CDR2 is FQNEAQ (reference sequence).

The chain joins TRBV29-1 to TRBJ2-3; 8 nucleotides agree with TRBD2. V gave up 4 bases and J gave up 5 bases; unmatched junction bases: 11. CDR1 and CDR2 from the germline V gene are SQVTM and ANQGSEA. CDR3 length: 15 amino acids. The CDR3, as DNA: TGCAGCGTTGGTCCCGCGGGGGGTCTAGGAGATACGCAGTATTTT. Its translation: CSVGPAGGLGDTQYF.

The chain carries TRBV19 and TRBJ2-1, with 9 bases lining up with TRBD1. CDR3 length: 14 amino acids. Trimming cost V 7 bases and J 1 base; bases outside gene matches: 2. The germline V gene encodes CDR1 LNHDA and CDR2 SQIVND (reference sequence). The CDR3 protein is CASTDRGSYNEQFF. For the CDR3, the DNA is TGTGCCAGTACAGACAGGGGGTCCTACAATGAGCAGTTCTTC.

The chain employs TRBV6-6 and TRBJ1-2; 12 bases fit TRBD1. The V and J ends lost 2 bases and 4 bases, in that order; junction bases with no gene match: 5. Germline V gene data show CDR1 as MNHNY and CDR2 as SVGAGI (reference sequence). The CDR3 is 16 residues long. CDR3 amino acids: CASSYLGQGAGYGYTF. The CDR3 nucleotides are TGTGCCAGCAGTTACCTGGGACAGGGGGCGGGCTATGGCTACACCTTC.

The rearrangement uses TRBV7-2 and TRBJ1-2; possible D gene TRBD1, 5 bases. The CDR3 sequence is 15 residues long. V dropped 1 base and J dropped 2 bases, with 11 bases sitting between them. Germline V lookup: CDR1 SGHTA, CDR2 FQGNSA. The CDR3 here is CASSLDGGSNYGYTF. The CDR3 nucleotides read TGTGCCAGCAGCTTAGACGGGGGTTCCAACTATGGCTACACCTTC. Combining the CDR3 with reference TRBV7-2 and TRBJ1-2 gives the whole variable domain GAGVSQSPSNKVTEKGKDVELRCDPISGHTALYWYRQSLGQGLEFLIYFQGNSAPDKSGLPSDRFSAERTGGSVSTLTIQRTQQEDSAVYLCASSLDGGSNYGYTFGSGTRLTVV.

The chain links TRBV3-1 (or the pseudogene TRBV3-2) to TRBJ2-7, with TRBD2 as a possible D gene (5 bases). CDR3 length equals 13 residues. The ends were cut back, 4 bases at V and 7 bases at J, with 14 bases in the middle. Per the germline V gene, CDR1 is LGHDT and CDR2 is YNNKEL (reference sequence). The CDR3: CASSLSRTGEQYF. As DNA, the CDR3 is TGTGCCAGCAGCCTAAGCCGTACGGGGGAGCAGTACTTC.

The V and J genes are TRBV6-4 and TRBJ2-2; D is possibly TRBD1 (6 bases). The CDR3 has 14 residues. Trimming left V 4 bases short and J 4 bases short, with 10 bases between. Germline loops: CDR1 MRHNA, CDR2 SNTAGT. The CDR3 sequence: CASSVEGGTGELFF. The CDR3 coding sequence is TGTGCCAGCAGTGTTGAAGGGGGCACCGGGGAGCTGTTTTTT.

The chain carries TRBV19 and TRBJ1-5; TRBD1 might be the D (5 bases). The CDR3 contains 15 residues. V was trimmed by 5 bases and J by 9 bases, leaving 20 bases between them. Germline V gives CDR1 LNHDA, CDR2 SQIVND (reference sequence). The CDR3 sequence: CASSPPRIAGGPQHF. CDR3 bases: TGTGCCAGTAGTCCCCCCCGGATCGCCGGGGGGCCCCAGCATTTT.

V usage is TRBV9 and J usage is TRBJ1-2; no firm D call. With 0 bases removed from V and 5 bases from J, the gap between germline ends came to 8 bases. CDR3 length equals 13 residues. Germline CDR1 and CDR2: SGDLS and YYNGEE. The CDR3 sequence is CASSVGRRYGYTF. The CDR3 DNA sequence: TGTGCCAGCAGCGTAGGACGGAGATATGGCTACACCTTC.

This sequence joins TRBV28 and TRBJ1-6; 8 bases align to TRBD1. Germline lookup yields CDR1 MDHEN and CDR2 SYDVKM. After removal of 4 bases from V and 10 bases from J, the junction contained 15 bases not matched to a gene. The length of the CDR3 is 17 residues. CDR3 region: CASSSLLVGQGGSPLHF. CDR3 nucleotide sequence: TGTGCCAGCAGTTCCCTTCTCGTCGGACAGGGAGGGTCACCCCTCCACTTT. The whole variable domain, filled in from reference TRBV28 and TRBJ1-6, reads DVKVTQSSRYLVKRTGEKVFLECVQDMDHENMFWYRQDPGLGLRLIYFSYDVKMKEKGDIPEGYSVSREKKERFSLILESASTNQTSMYLCASSSLLVGQGGSPLHFGNGTRLTVT.

This sequence joins TRBV30 and TRBJ1-3; D perhaps matches TRBD1 (5 bases). The germline V and J ends were trimmed by 3 bases and 6 bases, with 12 bases remaining between them. The germline gives CDR1 GTSNPN, CDR2 SVGIG (reference sequence). The CDR3 totals 13 residues. In DNA, the CDR3 is TGTGCCTGGAGCGCCGGGACTATAAACACCATATATTTT. Protein sequence: CAWSAGTINTIYF. The complete variable domain, with remaining parts taken from reference TRBV30 and TRBJ1-3, reads SQTIHQWPATLVQPVGSPLSLECTVEGTSNPNLYWYRQAAGRGLQLLFYSVGIGQISSEVPQNLSASRPQDRQFILSSKKLLLSDSGFYLCAWSAGTINTIYFGEGSWLTVV.

The chain joins TRBV28 to TRBJ1-5, with TRBD1 identical over 7 bases. The CDR3 consists of 15 residues. Unmatched junction bases numbered 7, after V lost 6 bases and J lost 2 bases. Germline CDR1 MDHEN, CDR2 SYDVKM. The CDR3 here is CASSSTGRGNQPQHF. CDR3 in DNA: TGTGCCAGCAGCTCGACAGGGCGTGGCAATCAGCCCCAGCATTTT.

The rearrangement uses TRBV19 and TRBJ2-1, with TRBD2 matching 14 bases. The CDR3 loop spans 15 amino acids. Germline CDR1 reads LNHDA; CDR2 reads SQIVND (reference sequence). The V and J ends lost 4 bases and 6 bases, in that order; junction bases with no gene match: 2. CDR3 loop: CASSRGTSGSNEQFF. Written as DNA, the CDR3 is TGTGCCAGTAGTAGGGGGACTAGCGGGAGCAATGAGCAGTTCTTC. Together with reference TRBV19 and TRBJ2-1, the CDR3 gives the full variable domain: DGGITQSPKYLFRKEGQNVTLSCEQNLNHDAMYWYRQDPGQGLRLIYYSQIVNDFQKGDIAEGYSVSREKKESFPLTVTSAQKNPTAFYLCASSRGTSGSNEQFFGPGTRLTVL.

The count of this clone is one. The chain links TRBV2 to TRBJ2-7; tentatively, D is TRBD1 (6 bases). Germline lookup yields CDR1 SNHLY and CDR2 FYNNEI. Trimming took 3 bases from V and 2 from J, leaving 14 bases between them. CDR3 length equals 15 residues. This chain's CDR3 is CASSDTGWKPYEQYF. The CDR3 region has the DNA TGTGCCAGCAGTGATACAGGGTGGAAACCCTACGAGCAGTACTTC. The variable domain in full, with the rest retrieved from reference TRBV2 and TRBJ2-7, is EPEVTQTPSHQVTQMGQEVILRCVPISNHLYFYWYRQILGQKVEFLVSFYNNEISEKSEIFDDQFSVERPDGSNFTLKIRSTKLEDSAMYFCASSDTGWKPYEQYFGPGTRLTVT.